The rows below give T cell receptor beta chains drawn from one sample of a study of cytomegalovirus exposure and HLA in healthy donors. Sequencing was performed with immunoSEQ multiplex PCR; in TCRdb, only in-frame clones are kept and a portion is missing. The data contain about 180,000 clones, around 80% of them singletons. Sequences were obtained from PBMCs. The source is a man aged 40-49 years in good health and CMV-seronegative. The CDR3 runs from the conserved cysteine through the conserved F or W. The order of the fields is V gene, J gene, D gene, clone size, CDR3 DNA, CDR3 protein. The D gene is left open where the match is weak. Only some rows state a clone size, as once, few, many or a class for expanded clones.

V gene: TRBV7-4; J gene: TRBJ1-5; D gene: -; clone size: -; CDR3 DNA: TGTGCCAGCAGCTCAGATAGGTCCGCTGGAGGGAATCAGCCCCAGCATTTT; CDR3 protein: CASSSDRSAGGNQPQHF
V gene: TRBV7-2; J gene: TRBJ1-2; D gene: -; clone size: -; CDR3 DNA: TGTGCCAGCAGCTTATATGGACAGCCGACAACAAACTATGGCTACACCTTC; CDR3 protein: CASSLYGQPTTNYGYTF
V gene: TRBV7-9; J gene: TRBJ2-3; D gene: TRBD2; clone size: -; CDR3 DNA: TGTGCCAGCAGCTTCCCAGTGCAGTTGGGGGGGGGCACAGATACGCAGTATTTT; CDR3 protein: CASSFPVQLGGGTDTQYF
V gene: TRBV28; J gene: TRBJ2-1; D gene: -; clone size: -; CDR3 DNA: TGTGCCAGCCGGACTTACAGCAATGAGCAGTTCTTC; CDR3 protein: CASRTYSNEQFF
V gene: TRBV5-1; J gene: TRBJ2-7; D gene: TRBD1; clone size: -; CDR3 DNA: TGCGCCAGCAGGAGACAGGGGTTCAACGAGCAGTACTTC; CDR3 protein: CASRRQGFNEQYF
V gene: TRBV5-1; J gene: TRBJ1-2; D gene: -; clone size: -; CDR3 DNA: TGCGCCAGCAGCTCCATGGGCCCGCCTAACTATGGCTACACCTTC; CDR3 protein: CASSSMGPPNYGYTF
V gene: TRBV7-3; J gene: TRBJ2-6; D gene: -; clone size: -; CDR3 DNA: TGTGCCAGCAGCTCTAGCTCTGGGGCCAACGTCCTGACTTTC; CDR3 protein: CASSSSSGANVLTF
V gene: TRBV19; J gene: TRBJ1-2; D gene: TRBD1; clone size: once; CDR3 DNA: TGTGCCAGCTCTGACCTGGACAGGGGATCCTATGGCTACACCTTC; CDR3 protein: CASSDLDRGSYGYTF
V gene: TRBV5-4; J gene: TRBJ2-1; D gene: TRBD2; clone size: few; CDR3 DNA: TGTGCCAGCAGCTCGACTAGCGTTTTAGGGGTTAAAAATGAGCAGTTCTTC; CDR3 protein: CASSSTSVLGVKNEQFF
V gene: TRBV6-1; J gene: TRBJ2-7; D gene: TRBD1; clone size: -; CDR3 DNA: TGTGCCAGCAGTTCGGACAGGGGGCAATACGAGCAGTACTTC; CDR3 protein: CASSSDRGQYEQYF
V gene: TRBV5-1; J gene: TRBJ1-2; D gene: -; clone size: few; CDR3 DNA: TGCGCCAGCAGCTTGGACGGTCCGGGGTATGGCTACACCTTC; CDR3 protein: CASSLDGPGYGYTF
V gene: TRBV27; J gene: TRBJ1-2; D gene: -; clone size: -; CDR3 DNA: TGTGCCAGCAGTTTATCGGCGACTTCTGGCTACACCTTC; CDR3 protein: CASSLSATSGYTF
V gene: TRBV30; J gene: TRBJ1-2; D gene: TRBD1; clone size: -; CDR3 DNA: TGTGCCTGGTACAGGGGTTATAACTATGGCTACACCTTC; CDR3 protein: CAWYRGYNYGYTF
V gene: TRBV5-1; J gene: TRBJ1-6; D gene: TRBD1; clone size: -; CDR3 DNA: TGCGCCAGCAGCTCCTACAGGGGACAGGATTCACCCCTCCACTTT; CDR3 protein: CASSSYRGQDSPLHF
V gene: TRBV2; J gene: TRBJ1-1; D gene: -; clone size: few; CDR3 DNA: TGTGCCAGCAGTGATATGTTGAACACTGAAGCTTTCTTT; CDR3 protein: CASSDMLNTEAFF
V gene: TRBV27; J gene: TRBJ2-6; D gene: -; clone size: -; CDR3 DNA: TGTGCCAGCACCCGAAAAGACACCTCTGGGGCCAACGTCCTGACTTTC; CDR3 protein: CASTRKDTSGANVLTF
V gene: TRBV5-5; J gene: TRBJ2-3; D gene: TRBD2; clone size: few; CDR3 DNA: TGTGCCAGCAGCTTGGCTAGCGGGGGTTTACCAGATACGCAGTATTTT; CDR3 protein: CASSLASGGLPDTQYF
V gene: TRBV27; J gene: TRBJ2-3; D gene: -; clone size: -; CDR3 DNA: TGTGCCAGCAGTTTATTCGGGGGCACAGATACGCAGTATTTT; CDR3 protein: CASSLFGGTDTQYF
V gene: TRBV7-2; J gene: TRBJ2-5; D gene: -; clone size: -; CDR3 DNA: TGTGCCAGCAGCTTAACCTGGGTTGGGGGGGAGACCCAGTACTTC; CDR3 protein: CASSLTWVGGETQYF
V gene: TRBV18; J gene: TRBJ1-4; D gene: -; clone size: -; CDR3 DNA: TGTGCCAGCTCACCCGGAGAGAGTGGTCTGTTTTTT; CDR3 protein: CASSPGESGLFF
V gene: TRBV4-2; J gene: TRBJ2-2; D gene: -; clone size: -; CDR3 DNA: TGTGCCAGCAGCCAAGGGCCCGGACTTAACACCGGGGAGCTGTTTTTT; CDR3 protein: CASSQGPGLNTGELFF
V gene: TRBV21-1; J gene: TRBJ2-4; D gene: -; clone size: -; CDR3 DNA: TGTGCCAGCAGCAGCCTCCACTACTCCCTAGCCAAAAACATTCAGTACTTC; CDR3 protein: CASSSLHYSLAKNIQYF
V gene: TRBV4-2; J gene: TRBJ1-1; D gene: -; clone size: -; CDR3 DNA: TGTGCCAGCAGCCAAGATTTTGGGGGGATGACTGAAGCTTTCTTT; CDR3 protein: CASSQDFGGMTEAFF
V gene: TRBV28; J gene: TRBJ2-1; D gene: TRBD2; clone size: -; CDR3 DNA: TGTGCCAGCAGTCGCAAGGGACTAGGCTACAATGAGCAGTTCTTC; CDR3 protein: CASSRKGLGYNEQFF
V gene: TRBV27; J gene: TRBJ2-7; D gene: -; clone size: few; CDR3 DNA: TGTGCCAGCAGTTCCACAGGGATCGAGCAGTACTTC; CDR3 protein: CASSSTGIEQYF
V gene: TRBV6-4; J gene: TRBJ2-1; D gene: -; clone size: -; CDR3 DNA: TGTGCCAGCAGTGACTCGGGGGGTGGGTACAATGAGCAGTTCTTC; CDR3 protein: CASSDSGGGYNEQFF
V gene: TRBV5-1; J gene: TRBJ1-2; D gene: -; clone size: -; CDR3 DNA: TGCGCCAGCAGCTCAGGGGACGGTAGGGGCTACACCTTC; CDR3 protein: CASSSGDGRGYTF
V gene: TRBV5-4; J gene: TRBJ1-2; D gene: TRBD1; clone size: -; CDR3 DNA: TGTGCCAGCAGCTCGGCCCGACAGGGCAGGGATGGCTACACCTTC; CDR3 protein: CASSSARQGRDGYTF
V gene: TRBV5-4; J gene: TRBJ2-1; D gene: -; clone size: -; CDR3 DNA: TGTGCCAGCAGCTGGGGGCCCCTTGGGCAGGCCGGCGATGAGCAGTTCTTC; CDR3 protein: CASSWGPLGQAGDEQFF
V gene: TRBV29-1; J gene: TRBJ2-3; D gene: -; clone size: -; CDR3 DNA: TGCAGCGTTGCAGCGGCCACAGATACGCAGTATTTT; CDR3 protein: CSVAAATDTQYF
V gene: TRBV7-2; J gene: TRBJ2-3; D gene: TRBD2; clone size: -; CDR3 DNA: TGTGCCAGCAGCGGCCTAGCGGGAGGTAGTACAGATACGCAGTATTTT; CDR3 protein: CASSGLAGGSTDTQYF